This is a list of T cell receptor beta chains from one sample in a study of regulatory T cells in long-lasting Graves disease. TCRdb called the multiplex PCR reads again in MiXCR, with one record for every CDR3 protein. The sample lists approximately 400,000 distinct CDR3 sequences; under 15% were seen once. These same records also appear under a second study, on T cells in Graves' hyperthyroidism and ophthalmopathy.

The sample here was peripheral blood mononuclear cells (PBMCs), taken at new diagnosis, from a patient treated with antithyroid drugs. The receptors were sampled from a woman aged 25 to 39 with Graves disease. Both conserved end residues are part of each CDR3. D genes are given only for firm matches. Size is omitted from some rows. Given values are once, few, many or a class for expanded clones.

size: few; J: TRBJ1-1; D: -; V: TRBV14; DNA: TGTGCCAGCAGCGCCAGGGGCCCTGAAGCTTTCTTT; CDR3: CASSARGPEAFF
size: many; J: TRBJ2-1; D: TRBD2; V: TRBV7-3; DNA: TGTGCCAGCAGGCGGACTAGCGGGGCAAATGAGCAGTTCTTC; CDR3: CASRRTSGANEQFF
size: few; J: TRBJ1-1; D: -; V: TRBV4-1; DNA: TGCGCCAGCAGCCAAGGGGGCAGGATGGCAACTTTCTTT; CDR3: CASSQGGRMATFF
size: few; J: TRBJ1-2; D: -; V: TRBV9; DNA: TGTGCCAGCAGCGTAGATCCGGAGCGAGGTGGCTACACCTTC; CDR3: CASSVDPERGGYTF
size: many; J: TRBJ2-7; D: -; V: TRBV20-1; DNA: TGCAGTGCTCATTCGAGGGCGAGCGAGCAGTACTTC; CDR3: CSAHSRASEQYF
size: many; J: TRBJ1-3; D: -; V: TRBV13; DNA: TGTGCCAGCAGCTCGGGACTGTACGCGGGAAACACCATATATTTT; CDR3: CASSSGLYAGNTIYF
size: few; J: TRBJ2-5; D: -; V: TRBV11-2; DNA: TGTGCCAGCAGCTTAAGGTGGGGGGAAGAGACCCAGTACTTC; CDR3: CASSLRWGEETQYF
size: many; J: TRBJ1-1; D: TRBD1; V: TRBV30; DNA: TGTGCGTGTCCGGGACAGGGGGTCACTGAAGCTTTCTTT; CDR3: CACPGQGVTEAFF
size: few; J: TRBJ2-7; D: -; V: TRBV6-1; DNA: TGTGCCACCCCGGCTATTGTTGGCTACGAGCAGTACTTC; CDR3: CATPAIVGYEQYF
size: few; J: TRBJ2-1; D: TRBD1; V: TRBV29-1; DNA: TGCAGCGTTGAAGGGGGGACAGGGACTTTCCTACGCTCCTACAATGAGCAGTTCTTC; CDR3: CSVEGGTGTFLRSYNEQFF
size: few; J: TRBJ1-2; D: TRBD1; V: TRBV2; DNA: TGTGCCAACAGTGGACAGGGGGCTAGCTACACCTTC; CDR3: CANSGQGASYTF
size: many; J: TRBJ1-1; D: TRBD1; V: TRBV20-1; DNA: TGCAGTGCTAGAGATTGGACAGGGCTGAACACTGAAGCTTTCTTT; CDR3: CSARDWTGLNTEAFF
size: many; J: TRBJ2-1; D: TRBD1; V: TRBV11-2; DNA: TGTGCCAGCAGCCCCCGGGACAGGGAGTACAATGAGCAGTTCTTC; CDR3: CASSPRDREYNEQFF
size: many; J: TRBJ2-1; D: -; V: TRBV2; DNA: TGTGCCAGCAGTGAAGCAGTCTGGGGGGGCGCTTCCGACAATGAGCAGTTCTTC; CDR3: CASSEAVWGGASDNEQFF
size: -; J: TRBJ2-7; D: -; V: TRBV28; DNA: TGTGCCAGCAGTTTGCGGTTAGGCTCCTACGAGCAGTACTTC; CDR3: CASSLRLGSYEQYF
size: many; J: TRBJ2-1; D: TRBD1; V: TRBV29-1; DNA: TGCAGCGTTGGAGGGACAGTCGGTAGACATGAGCAGTTCTTC; CDR3: CSVGGTVGRHEQFF
size: many; J: TRBJ2-7; D: -; V: TRBV5-1; DNA: TGCGCCAGCAGCCTAAATCCAGGGGAAAGCGAGCAGTACTTC; CDR3: CASSLNPGESEQYF
size: few; J: TRBJ1-1; D: TRBD1; V: TRBV15; DNA: TGTGCCACCAGCAGAGGACCGGGACAGCCCCATCGGGCTTTCTTT; CDR3: CATSRGPGQPHRAFF
size: -; J: TRBJ1-5; D: -; V: TRBV19; DNA: TGTGCCAGTAGTACCCAAGACGGAATTAATCAGCCCCAGCATTTT; CDR3: CASSTQDGINQPQHF
size: -; J: TRBJ2-5; D: -; V: TRBV6-5; DNA: TGTGCCAGCAGTTCCACCTTGTTGGGGGAAGAGACCCAGTACTTC; CDR3: CASSSTLLGEETQYF
size: many; J: TRBJ2-3; D: TRBD2; V: TRBV4-2; DNA: TGTGCCAGCAGCCAGGGGTTAGCGGGAACTAGCACAGATACGCAGTATTTT; CDR3: CASSQGLAGTSTDTQYF
size: few; J: TRBJ1-5; D: -; V: TRBV10-3; DNA: TGTGCCATCGGAAAGGAGGCTGATCAGCCCCAGCATTTT; CDR3: CAIGKEADQPQHF
size: many; J: TRBJ2-1; D: -; V: TRBV7-2; DNA: TGTGCCAGCAGCGAAGGGACAACGCAGTTCTTC; CDR3: CASSEGTTQFF
size: few; J: TRBJ2-1; D: TRBD2; V: TRBV20-1; DNA: TGCAGTGCTACAGAACTCGGGACTAGCGGCAAATACAATGAGCAGTTCTTC; CDR3: CSATELGTSGKYNEQFF
size: -; J: TRBJ2-3; D: TRBD2; V: TRBV12-3/TRBV12-4; DNA: TGTGCCAGCATCCCGACTAGCGGGACGTTAGATACGCAGTATTTT; CDR3: CASIPTSGTLDTQYF
size: many; J: TRBJ1-1; D: -; V: TRBV28; DNA: TGTGCCAGCCGGACAGTACCCTCGGGCACTGAAGCTTTCTTT; CDR3: CASRTVPSGTEAFF
size: many; J: TRBJ2-5; D: -; V: TRBV2; DNA: TGTGCCAGACAGGGCGAAGAGACCCAGTACTTC; CDR3: CARQGEETQYF
size: -; J: TRBJ2-3; D: TRBD2; V: TRBV25-1; DNA: TGTGCCAGCAGTGCTTCCCTTCTAGCGGGAGGCTTGAATACGCAGTATTTT; CDR3: CASSASLLAGGLNTQYF
size: -; J: TRBJ2-5; D: TRBD2; V: TRBV7-2; DNA: TGTGCCAGCAGCCCGAGACTAGCGGGAGGAGAGACCCAGTACTTC; CDR3: CASSPRLAGGETQYF
size: few; J: TRBJ2-1; D: -; V: TRBV19; DNA: TGTGCCAGTAGCGACCGGGATGAGCAGTTCTTC; CDR3: CASSDRDEQFF
size: many; J: TRBJ2-7; D: -; V: TRBV20-1; DNA: TGCAGTGCTAGAATGGACGTACTAGCAAACGAGCAGTACTTC; CDR3: CSARMDVLANEQYF
size: many; J: TRBJ1-1; D: -; V: TRBV11-2; DNA: TGTGCCAGCAGCTATCGGGGCGAAACTGAAGCTTTCTTT; CDR3: CASSYRGETEAFF
size: -; J: TRBJ2-7; D: -; V: TRBV5-5; DNA: TGTGCCAGCAGCTTGGCCATTGAGCAGCGTCCCGACACATTCTACGAGCAGTACTTC; CDR3: CASSLAIEQRPDTFYEQYF
size: -; J: TRBJ1-4; D: -; V: TRBV5-8; DNA: TGTGCCAGCAGCTTGGCTTCGACGTGGACGGTTAATGAAAAACTGTTTTTT; CDR3: CASSLASTWTVNEKLFF
size: -; J: TRBJ2-1; D: -; V: TRBV19; DNA: TGTGCCAGTAGTCCAGCCGACAGTCCCTACAATGAGCAGTTCTTC; CDR3: CASSPADSPYNEQFF
size: many; J: TRBJ2-2; D: -; V: TRBV11-2; DNA: TGTGCCAGCAGCTTAGGATACAGCACCGGGGAGCTGTTTTTT; CDR3: CASSLGYSTGELFF
size: few; J: TRBJ1-2; D: -; V: TRBV9; DNA: TGTGCCAGCAGCGGAGGGCCGAGTCGGGGTTCACTCGATGGCTACACCTTC; CDR3: CASSGGPSRGSLDGYTF
size: many; J: TRBJ2-3; D: TRBD2; V: TRBV19; DNA: TGTGCCAGTAGTGCGGGACTAGCGGACACAGATACGCAGTATTTT; CDR3: CASSAGLADTDTQYF
size: -; J: TRBJ2-5; D: -; V: TRBV30; DNA: TGTGCCTGGAGTGGGGGGGTGGAGACCCAGTACTTC; CDR3: CAWSGGVETQYF
size: -; J: TRBJ2-4; D: -; V: TRBV20-1; DNA: TGCAGTGCTAGAGATTTGGTCACACCACCCATAGCCAAAAACATTCAGTACTTC; CDR3: CSARDLVTPPIAKNIQYF
size: many; J: TRBJ2-7; D: -; V: TRBV12-3/TRBV12-4; DNA: TGTGCCAGCAGTTTAAAGGGGGTCGACTACGAGCAGTACTTC; CDR3: CASSLKGVDYEQYF
size: many; J: TRBJ1-1; D: -; V: TRBV3-1; DNA: TGTGCCAGCAGCCCGTCTTTGGGCAGGGTCCCTGAAGCTTTCTTT; CDR3: CASSPSLGRVPEAFF
size: -; J: TRBJ2-7; D: TRBD1; V: TRBV19; DNA: TGTGCCAGTAGTCGGGGACAGGGGCCCTACGAGCAGTACTTC; CDR3: CASSRGQGPYEQYF
size: few; J: TRBJ1-3; D: -; V: TRBV20-1; DNA: TGCAGTGCTAGAGATGGGAGCTCTGGAAACACCATATATTTT; CDR3: CSARDGSSGNTIYF
size: -; J: TRBJ1-6; D: -; V: TRBV3-1; DNA: TGTGCCAGCAGCCTTTCTAATTCACCCCTCCACTTT; CDR3: CASSLSNSPLHF
size: few; J: TRBJ2-6; D: -; V: TRBV27; DNA: TGTGCCAGCAGTTTTGAAGGGGCTGGGGCCAACGTCCTGACTTTC; CDR3: CASSFEGAGANVLTF